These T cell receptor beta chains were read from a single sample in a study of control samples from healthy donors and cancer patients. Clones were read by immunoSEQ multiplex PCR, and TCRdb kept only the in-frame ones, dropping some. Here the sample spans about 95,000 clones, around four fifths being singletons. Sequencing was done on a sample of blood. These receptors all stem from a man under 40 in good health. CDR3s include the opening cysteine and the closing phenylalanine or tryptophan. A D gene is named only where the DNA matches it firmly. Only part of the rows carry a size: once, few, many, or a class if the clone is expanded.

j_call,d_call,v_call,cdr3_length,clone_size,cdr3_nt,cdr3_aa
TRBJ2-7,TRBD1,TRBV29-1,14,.,TGCAGCGTAACTACCGGGACAGGGGCCTACGAGCAGTACTTC,CSVTTGTGAYEQYF
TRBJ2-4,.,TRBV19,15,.,TGTGCCAGTAGTATGGGCGGGACAGCCAAAAACATTCAGTACTTC,CASSMGGTAKNIQYF
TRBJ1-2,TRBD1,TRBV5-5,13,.,TGTGCCAGCAGCCTGACAGGGTTTTTTGGCTACACCTTC,CASSLTGFFGYTF
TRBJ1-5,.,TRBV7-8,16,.,TGTGCCAGCAGCTTAGGAGCAGCATATAGCAATCAGCCCCAGCATTTT,CASSLGAAYSNQPQHF
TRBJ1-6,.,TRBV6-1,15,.,TGTGCCAGCAGTGACGTGGGCAGGGGTAATTCACCCCTCCACTTT,CASSDVGRGNSPLHF
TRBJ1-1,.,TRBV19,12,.,TGTGCCACGAACCAAGGGAGGGCTGAAGCTTTCTTT,CATNQGRAEAFF
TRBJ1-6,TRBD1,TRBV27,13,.,TGTGCCAGGACAGGGGATATGAATTCACCCCTCCACTTT,CARTGDMNSPLHF
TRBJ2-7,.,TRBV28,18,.,TGTGCCAGCAGTTTCCCGACCGGACGTTCGCCACACTCCTACGAGCAGTACTTC,CASSFPTGRSPHSYEQYF
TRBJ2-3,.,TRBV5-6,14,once,TGTGCCAGCAGCTTGGCATTCGAAACAGATACGCAGTATTTT,CASSLAFETDTQYF
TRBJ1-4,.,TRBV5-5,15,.,TGTGCCAGCAGCTTGCCGGGTCCCTCGGGCGAAAAACTGTTTTTT,CASSLPGPSGEKLFF
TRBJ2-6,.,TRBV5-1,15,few,TGCGCCAGCAGGGAGGGGTCCTCTGGGGCCAACGTCCTGACTTTC,CASREGSSGANVLTF
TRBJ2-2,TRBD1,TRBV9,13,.,TGTGCCAGCAGCGATGGACAGGGTGTGGAGCTGTTTTTT,CASSDGQGVELFF
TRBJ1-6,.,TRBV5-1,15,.,TGCGCCAGCAGTGAGTTGAGCTCCTATAATTCACCCCTCCACTTT,CASSELSSYNSPLHF
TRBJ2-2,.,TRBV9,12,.,TGTGCCAGCAGCATAGGACAGAGGGAGCTGTTTTTT,CASSIGQRELFF
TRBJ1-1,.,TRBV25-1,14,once,TGTGCCAGCAGTGAATCGAAGGGCCGCTCTGAAGCTTTCTTT,CASSESKGRSEAFF
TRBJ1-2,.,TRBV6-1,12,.,TGTGCCAGCAGTGAACTGGAGTCGGGCTACACCTTC,CASSELESGYTF
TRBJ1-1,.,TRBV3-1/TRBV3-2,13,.,TGTGCCAGCAGCCTGGGACTGAACACTGAAGCTTTCTTT,CASSLGLNTEAFF
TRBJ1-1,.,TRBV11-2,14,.,TGTGCCAGCAGCTTAGCGGGCGGGAACTCTGAAGCTTTCTTT,CASSLAGGNSEAFF
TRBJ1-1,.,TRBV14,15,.,TGTGCCAGCAGCCCCCTAAGGTTCCCGAACACTGAAGCTTTCTTT,CASSPLRFPNTEAFF
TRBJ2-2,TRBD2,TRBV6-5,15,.,TGTGCCAGCAGCCCCCAGGCGGGGGGGCCCGGGGAGCTGTTTTTT,CASSPQAGGPGELFF
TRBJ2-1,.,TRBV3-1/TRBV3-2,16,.,TGTGCCAGCAGCCCCGTCAAGGTAGGGTTTTACAATGAGCAGTTCTTC,CASSPVKVGFYNEQFF
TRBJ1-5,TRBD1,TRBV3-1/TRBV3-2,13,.,TGTGCCAGCAGTACAGGGGGCAATCAGCCCCAGCATTTT,CASSTGGNQPQHF
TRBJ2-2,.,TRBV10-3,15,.,TGTGCCATCAGTGAAGTTAGTCTGGACACTGGGGAGCTGTTTTTT,CAISEVSLDTGELFF
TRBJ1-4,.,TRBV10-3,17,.,TGTGCCATCAGTGAGCAACCAGTCGGTACAGGGACCGAAAAACTGTTTTTT,CAISEQPVGTGTEKLFF
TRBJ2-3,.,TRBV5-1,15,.,TGCGCCAGCAGCTTGGAGCGCGGGAAGACAGATACGCAGTATTTT,CASSLERGKTDTQYF
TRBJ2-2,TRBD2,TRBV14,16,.,TGTGCCAGCAGCCAAGGGACTAGCGGGGGAACCGGGGAGCTGTTTTTT,CASSQGTSGGTGELFF
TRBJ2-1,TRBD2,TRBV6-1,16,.,TGTGCCAGCAGTGTTCAGACTAGCGATAATTACAATGAGCAGTTCTTC,CASSVQTSDNYNEQFF
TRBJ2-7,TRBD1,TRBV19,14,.,TGTGCCAGTAGGGACAGGGATCTCTCCTACGAGCAGTACTTC,CASRDRDLSYEQYF
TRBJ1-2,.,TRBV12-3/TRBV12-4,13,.,TGTGCCAGCAGTCCTAGGGTATTGGGTGGCTACACCTTC,CASSPRVLGGYTF
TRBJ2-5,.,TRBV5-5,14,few,TGTGCCAGCAGCTTGGTTGGGGTTGGGGAGACCCAGTACTTC,CASSLVGVGETQYF
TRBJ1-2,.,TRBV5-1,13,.,TGCGCCAGCAGGTACAAGGACGGGTATGGCTACACCTTC,CASRYKDGYGYTF
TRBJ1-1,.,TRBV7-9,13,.,TGTGCCAGCAGCCCCGCCAGGACCACTGAAGCTTTCTTT,CASSPARTTEAFF
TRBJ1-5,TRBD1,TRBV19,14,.,TGTGCCAGTACCTACAGGGGAGGCAATCAGCCCCAGCATTTT,CASTYRGGNQPQHF
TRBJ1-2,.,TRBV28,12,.,TGTGCCAGCACTTCAGCTAACTATGGCTACACCTTC,CASTSANYGYTF
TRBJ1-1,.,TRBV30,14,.,TGTGCCTGGAGTGTAGGAAGGGGGAGGACTGAAGCTTTCTTT,CAWSVGRGRTEAFF
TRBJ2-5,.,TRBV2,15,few,TGTGCCAGCAGTGAACGCGGAAGGGTCCAAGAGACCCAGTACTTC,CASSERGRVQETQYF
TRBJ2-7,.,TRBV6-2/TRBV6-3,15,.,TGTGCCAGCAGTTGGGGACCCCCGAATTATTACGAGCAGTACTTC,CASSWGPPNYYEQYF
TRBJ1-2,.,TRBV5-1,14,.,TGCGCCAGCAGCTTGTCGGGGGAATGGGGCGGCTACACCTTC,CASSLSGEWGGYTF
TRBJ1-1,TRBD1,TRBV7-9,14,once,TGTGCCAGCAGCTTAACAGGGGCGGGGGCTGAAGCTTTCTTT,CASSLTGAGAEAFF
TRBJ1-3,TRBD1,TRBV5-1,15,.,TGCGCCAGCCGAACGACAGGGGTCTCTGGAAACACCATATATTTT,CASRTTGVSGNTIYF
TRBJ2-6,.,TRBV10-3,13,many,TGTGCCATCCGGTTAACCGGGGCCAACGTCCTGACTTTC,CAIRLTGANVLTF
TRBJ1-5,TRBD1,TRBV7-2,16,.,TGTGCCAGCAGCTTCTATGACAGGGGGCGCCGACAGCCCCAGCATTTT,CASSFYDRGRRQPQHF
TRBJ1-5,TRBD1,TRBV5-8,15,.,TGTGCCAGCAGCTTCGACAGGGGAGGTAATCAGCCCCAGCATTTT,CASSFDRGGNQPQHF
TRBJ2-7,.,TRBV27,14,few,TGTGCCAGCAGCATTCGGTCCGGGTCCTACGAGCAGTACTTC,CASSIRSGSYEQYF
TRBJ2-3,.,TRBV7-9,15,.,TGTGCCAGCAGCTTTATCCGGGGGCCGGCAGATACGCAGTATTTT,CASSFIRGPADTQYF
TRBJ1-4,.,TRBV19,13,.,TGTGCCAGTAGTATCCAGGGAAATGAAAAACTGTTTTTT,CASSIQGNEKLFF
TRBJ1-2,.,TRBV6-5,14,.,TGTGCCAGCAGTTATCACAGGGAAGTCTATGGCTACACCTTC,CASSYHREVYGYTF
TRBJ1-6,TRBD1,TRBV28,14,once,TGTGCCAGCATCAGGGGGGGCGCGAATTCACCCCTCCACTTT,CASIRGGANSPLHF